The rows below give T cell receptor beta chains drawn from one sample of a study of T cell responses to AZD1222 COVID-19 vaccine. Repertoires were generated with immunoSEQ multiplex PCR, while TCRdb's copy carries only in-frame clones and drops some. The data hold roughly 160,000 clones, with 70% to 90% observed a single time. Sequencing used peripheral blood, obtained 28 days after the second AZD1222 dose. Source of these receptors: an adult who received the AZD1222 COVID-19 vaccine. Each CDR3 is given with its conserved first and last residue. D genes are given only for firm matches. The size entry is marked missing in some rows and otherwise reads once, few, many or a size class.

D gene: TRBD1
clone size: .
V gene: TRBV3-1/TRBV3-2
J gene: TRBJ1-1
CDR3 DNA: TGTGCCAGCAGCCAAGACGGGGGGACAGGGGCTGAAGCTTTCTTT
CDR3 protein: CASSQDGGTGAEAFF

D gene: .
clone size: once
V gene: TRBV4-1
J gene: TRBJ1-4
CDR3 DNA: TGCGCCAGCAGCCAAGTTGGGGCAACTAATGAAAAACTGTTTTTT
CDR3 protein: CASSQVGATNEKLFF

D gene: .
clone size: .
V gene: TRBV7-9
J gene: TRBJ1-3
CDR3 DNA: TGTGCCAGCAGGGCATGGTCAGGGGCCTCTGGAAACACCATATATTTT
CDR3 protein: CASRAWSGASGNTIYF

D gene: .
clone size: few
V gene: TRBV5-1
J gene: TRBJ2-5
CDR3 DNA: TGCGCCAGCAGCTTGGCGGCAGGCCGAGAGACCCAGTACTTC
CDR3 protein: CASSLAAGRETQYF

D gene: .
clone size: once
V gene: TRBV29-1
J gene: TRBJ1-4
CDR3 DNA: TGCAGCGTTTCGGGCTTTAATGAAAAACTGTTTTTT
CDR3 protein: CSVSGFNEKLFF

D gene: .
clone size: .
V gene: TRBV12-5
J gene: TRBJ1-6
CDR3 DNA: TGTGCTAGTGGTCCCGCAGGGGCCTATAATTCACCCCTCCACTTT
CDR3 protein: CASGPAGAYNSPLHF

D gene: TRBD1
clone size: .
V gene: TRBV5-1
J gene: TRBJ1-5
CDR3 DNA: TGCGCCAGCAGCTCAGAACTCGACAGGGAGTACGGGCAGCCCCAGCATTTT
CDR3 protein: CASSSELDREYGQPQHF

D gene: .
clone size: .
V gene: TRBV5-1
J gene: TRBJ1-1
CDR3 DNA: TGCGCCAGCAGACCGACAGGGAACACTGAAGCTTTCTTT
CDR3 protein: CASRPTGNTEAFF

D gene: .
clone size: few
V gene: TRBV7-8
J gene: TRBJ2-5
CDR3 DNA: TGTGCCAGCAGCCGAGGGGGAGGGGGGAGACAAGAGACCCAGTACTTC
CDR3 protein: CASSRGGGGRQETQYF

D gene: .
clone size: .
V gene: TRBV3-1/TRBV3-2
J gene: TRBJ2-5
CDR3 DNA: TGTGCCAGCAGCCAAGAGTCGGGACTAGAGACCCAGTACTTC
CDR3 protein: CASSQESGLETQYF

D gene: TRBD2
clone size: .
V gene: TRBV4-1
J gene: TRBJ2-7
CDR3 DNA: TGCGCCAGCAGCCAAGATCCGGGGGGGTCTTCCGAGCAGTACTTC
CDR3 protein: CASSQDPGGSSEQYF

D gene: .
clone size: .
V gene: TRBV27
J gene: TRBJ2-7
CDR3 DNA: TGTGCCAGCAGTTTATCGTGGTCTGGCGAGCAGTACTTC
CDR3 protein: CASSLSWSGEQYF

D gene: .
clone size: .
V gene: TRBV3-1/TRBV3-2
J gene: TRBJ1-1
CDR3 DNA: TGTGCCAGCAGCCAAGTGGTGGGGGCAACTGAAGCTTTCTTT
CDR3 protein: CASSQVVGATEAFF

D gene: TRBD2
clone size: .
V gene: TRBV4-3
J gene: TRBJ2-1
CDR3 DNA: TGCGCCAGCAGCCAACTGGGACTAGCGGGGGATTACAATGAGCAGTTCTTC
CDR3 protein: CASSQLGLAGDYNEQFF

D gene: .
clone size: once
V gene: TRBV7-9
J gene: TRBJ2-2
CDR3 DNA: TGTGCCAGCAGCTCCCCGGGTTCTGGGGAGCTGTTTTTT
CDR3 protein: CASSSPGSGELFF

D gene: .
clone size: .
V gene: TRBV11-3
J gene: TRBJ2-7
CDR3 DNA: TGTGCCAGCAGCTCAGGGGAGGCGTACGAGCAGTACTTC
CDR3 protein: CASSSGEAYEQYF

D gene: .
clone size: .
V gene: TRBV18
J gene: TRBJ1-2
CDR3 DNA: TGTGCCAGCTCACCTCGACAGGAACCTAACTATGGCTACACCTTC
CDR3 protein: CASSPRQEPNYGYTF

D gene: TRBD1
clone size: .
V gene: TRBV29-1
J gene: TRBJ1-1
CDR3 DNA: TGCAGCGTTGAGGGGGGACAGGGGGCGACTGAAGCTTTCTTT
CDR3 protein: CSVEGGQGATEAFF

D gene: TRBD2
clone size: .
V gene: TRBV30
J gene: TRBJ2-5
CDR3 DNA: TGTGCCTGGAGAATCTCCGGGACTAGCGGGGTAGAGACCCAGTACTTC
CDR3 protein: CAWRISGTSGVETQYF

D gene: TRBD1
clone size: .
V gene: TRBV19
J gene: TRBJ2-7
CDR3 DNA: TGTGCCAGCTCCGGGACAGGGCTTAGCGAGCAGTACTTC
CDR3 protein: CASSGTGLSEQYF

D gene: .
clone size: .
V gene: TRBV20-1
J gene: TRBJ1-2
CDR3 DNA: TGCAGTGCCGGGACGGACTATGGCTACACCTTC
CDR3 protein: CSAGTDYGYTF

D gene: TRBD2
clone size: .
V gene: TRBV7-9
J gene: TRBJ2-1
CDR3 DNA: TGTGCCAGCAGCGTAGGCAGACTAGCGGGGGGGCCGGATGAGCAGTTCTTC
CDR3 protein: CASSVGRLAGGPDEQFF

D gene: .
clone size: .
V gene: TRBV7-2
J gene: TRBJ1-5
CDR3 DNA: TGTGCCAGCAGCTTAGCGTCCAATCAGCCCCAGCATTTT
CDR3 protein: CASSLASNQPQHF

D gene: .
clone size: .
V gene: TRBV2
J gene: TRBJ2-4
CDR3 DNA: TGTGCCAGCAGTGGTGGGGGGCTAAACATTCAGTACTTC
CDR3 protein: CASSGGGLNIQYF

D gene: TRBD1
clone size: .
V gene: TRBV5-1
J gene: TRBJ1-5
CDR3 DNA: TGCGCCAGCAGCCCAGGGGGCAGGGAGCCCCAGCATTTT
CDR3 protein: CASSPGGREPQHF

D gene: TRBD1
clone size: .
V gene: TRBV19
J gene: TRBJ1-5
CDR3 DNA: TGTGCCGCAGGGGGCCGCCGGTTTGCGCCCCAGCATTTT
CDR3 protein: CAAGGRRFAPQHF

D gene: TRBD2
clone size: .
V gene: TRBV11-3
J gene: TRBJ2-7
CDR3 DNA: TGTGCCAGCCGACTAGCGCGGCCATGTGAGCAGTACTTC
CDR3 protein: CASRLARPCEQYF

D gene: .
clone size: few
V gene: TRBV30
J gene: TRBJ1-4
CDR3 DNA: TGTGCCTGGAGTTGGGGAAGTGAAAAACTGTTTTTT
CDR3 protein: CAWSWGSEKLFF

D gene: .
clone size: .
V gene: TRBV4-3
J gene: TRBJ1-6
CDR3 DNA: TGCGCCAGCAGCCTCACCACCAATACACCCCTCCACTTT
CDR3 protein: CASSLTTNTPLHF

D gene: .
clone size: once
V gene: TRBV6-6
J gene: TRBJ1-1
CDR3 DNA: TGTGCCAGCATGATGTGGGGGGTGAACACTGAAGCTTTCTTT
CDR3 protein: CASMMWGVNTEAFF

D gene: .
clone size: few
V gene: TRBV14
J gene: TRBJ1-1
CDR3 DNA: TGTGCCAGCAGCCAAGGAATGAACACTGAAGCTTTCTTT
CDR3 protein: CASSQGMNTEAFF

D gene: TRBD1
clone size: .
V gene: TRBV5-5
J gene: TRBJ2-5
CDR3 DNA: TGTGCCAGCAGCTTGAGGCCCGGGACAGGGGGCCAAGAGACCCAGTACTTC
CDR3 protein: CASSLRPGTGGQETQYF

D gene: .
clone size: .
V gene: TRBV27
J gene: TRBJ2-2
CDR3 DNA: TGTGCCAGCAGTCCCCGTTTAGGAGCCGGGGAGCTGTTTTTT
CDR3 protein: CASSPRLGAGELFF

D gene: .
clone size: .
V gene: TRBV2
J gene: TRBJ1-1
CDR3 DNA: TGTGCCAGCACCCTAAGGGCGAACACTGAAGCTTTCTTT
CDR3 protein: CASTLRANTEAFF

D gene: TRBD1
clone size: .
V gene: TRBV5-6
J gene: TRBJ1-2
CDR3 DNA: TGTGCCAGCAGCTCTCCGGGACAGGGATACGGCTACACCTTC
CDR3 protein: CASSSPGQGYGYTF

D gene: TRBD1
clone size: .
V gene: TRBV28
J gene: TRBJ1-1
CDR3 DNA: TGTGCCAGCAGCCAGGGGGACCCCGGGGCGTTCTTT
CDR3 protein: CASSQGDPGAFF

D gene: .
clone size: .
V gene: TRBV2
J gene: TRBJ2-1
CDR3 DNA: TGTGCCAGCAGTCGGGGGTTGAGCTACAATGAGCAGTTCTTC
CDR3 protein: CASSRGLSYNEQFF

D gene: .
clone size: .
V gene: TRBV6-1
J gene: TRBJ1-4
CDR3 DNA: TGTGCCAGCAGTGAGTCCCGGGGGGCAGATGAAAAACTGTTTTTT
CDR3 protein: CASSESRGADEKLFF

D gene: .
clone size: .
V gene: TRBV3-1/TRBV3-2
J gene: TRBJ1-1
CDR3 DNA: TGTGCCAGCAGCCAAAGAGGCGCCATAGGGAAACCAGCTTTCTTT
CDR3 protein: CASSQRGAIGKPAFF

D gene: .
clone size: .
V gene: TRBV13
J gene: TRBJ1-1
CDR3 DNA: TGTGCCAGCAGCCAGAGTGAGGGGGCTGAAGCTTTCTTT
CDR3 protein: CASSQSEGAEAFF

D gene: .
clone size: .
V gene: TRBV9
J gene: TRBJ1-2
CDR3 DNA: TGTGCCAGCCAGGGTTGGTATGGCTACACCTTC
CDR3 protein: CASQGWYGYTF